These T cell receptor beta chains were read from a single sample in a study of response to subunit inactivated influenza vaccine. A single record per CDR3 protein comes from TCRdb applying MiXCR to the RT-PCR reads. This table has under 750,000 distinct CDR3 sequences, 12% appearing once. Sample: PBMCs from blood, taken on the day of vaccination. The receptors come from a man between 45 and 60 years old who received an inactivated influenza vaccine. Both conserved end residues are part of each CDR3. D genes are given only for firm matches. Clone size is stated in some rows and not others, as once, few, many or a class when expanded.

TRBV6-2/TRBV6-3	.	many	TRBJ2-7	TGTGCCAGTCGGGCAGGGGGACTTCAAACCTACGAGCAGTACTTC	CASRAGGLQTYEQYF
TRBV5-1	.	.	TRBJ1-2	TGCGCCAGCAGCGAAGGAGGGACGGCTAACTATGGCTACACCTTC	CASSEGGTANYGYTF
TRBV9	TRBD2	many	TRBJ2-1	TGTGCCAGCAGCGGATTTAGCGGGGGGTCCTACAATGAGCAGTTCTTC	CASSGFSGGSYNEQFF
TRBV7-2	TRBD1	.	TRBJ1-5	TGTGCCAGCAGCTTTACAGGGGGCGATCAGCCCCAGCATTTT	CASSFTGGDQPQHF
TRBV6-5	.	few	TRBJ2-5	TGTGCCACTCTTGCTTTGGAGACCCAGTACTTC	CATLALETQYF
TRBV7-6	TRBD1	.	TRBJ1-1	TGTGCCAGCAGCTTAGAGGCAGGGGGCACTGAAGCTTTCTTT	CASSLEAGGTEAFF
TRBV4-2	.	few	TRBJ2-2	TGTGCCAGCAGATCATACCGGGACACAAAATATTCCGGGGAGCTGTTTTTT	CASRSYRDTKYSGELFF
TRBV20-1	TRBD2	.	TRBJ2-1	TGCAGTGCTAGACCCCTACTAGCGGGAGGGCTCACAGAGCAGTTCTTC	CSARPLLAGGLTEQFF
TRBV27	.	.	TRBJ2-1	TGTGCCAGCAGTTTATACTCTGGCAGGGCAAACAATGAGCAGTTCTTC	CASSLYSGRANNEQFF
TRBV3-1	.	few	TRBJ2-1	TGTGCCAGCAGCCACGTAGGGGGCGCGGGGAATGAGCAGTTCTTC	CASSHVGGAGNEQFF
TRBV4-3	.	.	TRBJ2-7	TGCGCCAGCAGCCAAGATTTTTCGTACGAGCAGTACTTC	CASSQDFSYEQYF
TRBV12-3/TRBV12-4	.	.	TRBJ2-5	TGTGCCAGCAGTCGAAACTCGCAGGGGGGGGGGACCCAGTACTTC	CASSRNSQGGGTQYF
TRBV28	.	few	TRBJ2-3	TGTGCCAGCAGTAGTCTGGGCTACCCAAATCAAGATACGCAGTATTTT	CASSSLGYPNQDTQYF
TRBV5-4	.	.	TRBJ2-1	TGTGCCAGCAGCTTTAACAGGGTTACCTACAATGAGCAGTTCTTC	CASSFNRVTYNEQFF
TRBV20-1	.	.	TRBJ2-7	TGCAGTGCTAGAGATAGTGACAGAACCTACGAGCAGTACTTC	CSARDSDRTYEQYF
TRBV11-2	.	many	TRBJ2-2	TGTGCCAGCAGCTCATGGCCCGGGGAGCTGTTTTTT	CASSSWPGELFF
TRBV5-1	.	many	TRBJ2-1	TGCGCCAGCAGCTTGCCTGGTAATGAGCAGTTCTTC	CASSLPGNEQFF
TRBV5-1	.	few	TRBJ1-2	TGCGCCAGCAGAGAAGACAGCTATGGCTACACCTTC	CASREDSYGYTF
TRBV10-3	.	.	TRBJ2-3	TGTGCCATATGGACTGAAATCACAGATACGCAGTATTTT	CAIWTEITDTQYF
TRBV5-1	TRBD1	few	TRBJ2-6	TGCGCCAGCAGCCGGGGACAGGCAAGCTCTGGGGCCAACGTCCTGACTTTC	CASSRGQASSGANVLTF
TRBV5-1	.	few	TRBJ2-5	TGCGCCAGCAGCTTGGCCCCACAGGGTAGGGAGACCCAGTACTTC	CASSLAPQGRETQYF
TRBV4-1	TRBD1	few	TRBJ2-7	TGCGCCAGCAGCCAAGATCGACAGGGCCACGAGCAGTACTTC	CASSQDRQGHEQYF
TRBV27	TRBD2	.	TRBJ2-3	TGTGCCAGCAGTTTAACCAGCGGGGGGGGGACGAGCGGCACAGATACGCAGTATTTT	CASSLTSGGGTSGTDTQYF
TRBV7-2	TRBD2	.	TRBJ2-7	TGTGCCAGCAGCCGTCTAGCGGGTCGCGGCGAGCAGTACTTC	CASSRLAGRGEQYF
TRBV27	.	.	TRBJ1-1	TGTGCCAGCAGTCCTACATTAGGGAACACTGAAGCTTTCTTT	CASSPTLGNTEAFF
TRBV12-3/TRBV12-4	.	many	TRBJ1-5	TGTGCCAGCAGTTTACACAGGTCCGGGGGTCAGCCCCAGCATTTT	CASSLHRSGGQPQHF
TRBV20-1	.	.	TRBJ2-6	TGCAGTGCTAGAGGCCTCGTTATCTCTGGGGCCAACGTCCTGACTTTC	CSARGLVISGANVLTF
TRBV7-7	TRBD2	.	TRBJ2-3	TGTGCCAGCAGCTTTAGCGGGAGTCGCACAGATACGCAGTATTTT	CASSFSGSRTDTQYF
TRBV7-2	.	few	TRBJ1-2	TGTGCCAGCAGCTTAGAAACAGCCTATGGCTACACCTTC	CASSLETAYGYTF
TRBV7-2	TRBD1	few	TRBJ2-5	TGTGCCAGCAGCTTCAGGACAGGGGGCGTACGGGAGACCCAGTACTTC	CASSFRTGGVRETQYF
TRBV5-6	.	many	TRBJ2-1	TGTGCCAGCAGCTTTCAGGTCCTAAGCTCCTACAATGAGCAGTTCTTC	CASSFQVLSSYNEQFF
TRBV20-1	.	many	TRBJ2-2	TGCAGTGCTAGAGTCCCCTTGGGGGACACCGGGGAGCTGTTTTTT	CSARVPLGDTGELFF
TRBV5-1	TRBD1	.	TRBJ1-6	TGCGCCAGCAGCCCGATGAGGGGGCAGAGATCACCCCTCCACTTT	CASSPMRGQRSPLHF
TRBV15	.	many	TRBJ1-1	TGTGCCACCAGCAGTGAGAGGACAGTGAACACTGAAGCTTTCTTT	CATSSERTVNTEAFF
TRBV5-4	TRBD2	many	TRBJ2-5	TGTGCCAGCAGCTTGGGGACTAGCGTTGAGACCCAGTACTTC	CASSLGTSVETQYF